This entry features one T cell receptor beta chain sequence. Antigen unknown. TCRdb used MiXCR to reprocess the 5' RACE reads, holding one entry per CDR3 protein. The sample lists about 220,000 distinct CDR3 sequences, around 19% occurring once. This entry is derived from a study of CD8 T cells in ankylosing spondylitis. Notes on the study in general: A motif in TCR beta, a set of about 8 highly homologous variants, appeared characteristic of ankylosing spondylitis blood. Significant enrichment of disease-linked clones was reported in matched ankylosing spondylitis synovial fluid.

This CDR3 is 14 amino acids long. Germline V lookup: CDR1 SQVTM, CDR2 ANQGSEA. V lost 3 bases and J 0 bases, leaving 11 bases between the germline ends. The chain links TRBV29-1 to TRBJ2-5; unclear D gene. The sequencing sample was made of blood, either unsorted or a sorted T cell fraction (not recorded which). This TCR was recovered from a male donor with ankylosing spondylitis. In DNA form, the CDR3 reads TGCAGCGTTGAGACCGACTTGTACCAAGAGACCCAGTACTTC. Its translation: CSVETDLYQETQYF.